These T cell receptor beta chains were read from a single sample in a study of technical replicates of blood from a handful of donors. Data came from immunoSEQ multiplex PCR; TCRdb stores just in-frame clones and leaves some out. This table holds approximately 85,000 clones, 94% found once. Material: T cells isolated from PBMCs. These receptors were obtained from a human donor in good health. CDR3s include the opening cysteine and the closing phenylalanine or tryptophan. A D gene is named only where the DNA matches it firmly. Size is stated for part of the rows, as once, few or many counts, or as a class when the clone is expanded.

v_gene,abundance,d_gene,j_gene,len,CDR3nt,CDR3aa
TRBV28,-,TRBD2,TRBJ2-7,15,TGTGCCAGCAACCGGGGCCTAGCGGACGCCTACGAGCAGTACTTC,CASNRGLADAYEQYF
TRBV7-2,once,-,TRBJ2-1,15,TGTGCCAGCAGACCGAAAAAACTAGCCTCCAATGAGCAGTTCTTC,CASRPKKLASNEQFF
TRBV7-2,-,TRBD2,TRBJ2-7,14,TGTGCCAGCAGCTTAGGGGGCGGGAGCTACGAGCAGTACTTC,CASSLGGGSYEQYF
TRBV28,-,-,TRBJ1-4,13,TGTGCCAGCAGTTCGACAGCTAATGAAAAACTGTTTTTT,CASSSTANEKLFF
TRBV2,-,-,TRBJ2-3,14,TGTGCCAGCAGCCGGACGACAGGCACAGATACGCAGTATTTT,CASSRTTGTDTQYF
TRBV11-3,few,-,TRBJ1-1,13,TGTGCCAGCAGCTTACAGATGAACACTGAAGCTTTCTTT,CASSLQMNTEAFF
TRBV20-1,-,-,TRBJ2-7,10,TGCAGTGCTAGTATCTACGAGCAGTACTTC,CSASIYEQYF
TRBV2,-,-,TRBJ1-1,11,TGTGCCAGCAGATTAAACACTGAAGCTTTCTTT,CASRLNTEAFF
TRBV5-8,-,TRBD1,TRBJ1-1,14,TGTGCCAGCAGCTTTGACAGGGGGTCCACTGAAGCTTTCTTT,CASSFDRGSTEAFF
TRBV6-1,-,-,TRBJ2-3,14,TGTGCCAGCAGTGACTGGGGGCTCACAGATACGCAGTATTTT,CASSDWGLTDTQYF
TRBV18,-,TRBD1,TRBJ2-7,14,TGTGCCAGCTCCCCGGGACAGGGAGCCGACGAGCAGTACTTC,CASSPGQGADEQYF
TRBV5-1,few,-,TRBJ1-6,15,TGCGCCAGCAGCTTATCTCGACAGAATAATTCACCCCTCCACTTT,CASSLSRQNNSPLHF
TRBV6-1,-,-,TRBJ1-6,17,TGTGCCAGCAGTGACCGGCGAGGACAGTCGCCAAATTCACCCCTCCACTTT,CASSDRRGQSPNSPLHF
TRBV6-5,-,TRBD2,TRBJ2-1,15,TGTGCCAGCCTCGTAGCTAGCGGGAGTTACAATGGGCAGTTCTTC,CASLVASGSYNGQFF
TRBV5-1,-,-,TRBJ1-3,16,TGCGCCAGCAGCTTGGATCGGGGAAGCTCTGGAAACACCATATATTTT,CASSLDRGSSGNTIYF
TRBV2,-,TRBD2,TRBJ2-1,19,TGTGCCAGCATGGATAGGACTAGCGGGGGACACAGCTCCTACAATGAGCAGTTCTTC,CASMDRTSGGHSSYNEQFF
TRBV7-9,-,-,TRBJ2-7,12,TGTGCCAGCAGCTCAGGGACTTACGAGCAGTACTTC,CASSSGTYEQYF
TRBV5-4,-,TRBD1,TRBJ1-4,15,TGTGCCAGCAGCCGAGGGGGCGACAGGGCTGAAAAACTGTTTTTT,CASSRGGDRAEKLFF
TRBV5-4,-,-,TRBJ2-5,15,TGTGCCAGCAGGGGAAGTTCGGGGGGCGGGGAGACCCAGTACTTC,CASRGSSGGGETQYF
TRBV9,-,TRBD2,TRBJ2-3,15,TGTGCCAGCAGCGTAGGAGGCGGGGGGTTGGATACGCAGTATTTT,CASSVGGGGLDTQYF
TRBV7-8,-,-,TRBJ1-1,13,TGTGCCAGCAGCCAGACCCGGACACTTGAAGCTTTCTTT,CASSQTRTLEAFF
TRBV7-8,-,TRBD2,TRBJ2-7,15,TGTGCCAGCAGCTACGGATGGGACTATTCATACGAGCAGTACTTC,CASSYGWDYSYEQYF
TRBV5-4,-,-,TRBJ2-2,13,TGTGCCAGCAGCTTACTAGAAACCGGGGAGCTGTTTTTT,CASSLLETGELFF
TRBV2,-,TRBD1,TRBJ2-5,13,TGTGCCAGCAGTGCGGAGACAGGGGGCGCGGAGGACTTC,CASSAETGGAEDF
TRBV9,-,TRBD2,TRBJ2-5,16,TGTGCCAGCAGCCCCCCGGCTAGCGGGGGACAAGAGACCCAGTACTTC,CASSPPASGGQETQYF
TRBV5-4,-,TRBD2,TRBJ2-7,18,TGTGCCAGCAGCCCGCCGGGTGGGGTCAGCGGGGCCCCCTACGAGCAGTACTTC,CASSPPGGVSGAPYEQYF
TRBV18,-,-,TRBJ1-1,13,TGTGCCAGCTCACCTCCGGGAACGACTGAAGCTTTCTTT,CASSPPGTTEAFF
TRBV28,-,-,TRBJ2-6,14,TGTGCCAGCAGCCCGTTTTTAGGGGCCAACGTCCTGACTTTC,CASSPFLGANVLTF
TRBV7-2,-,-,TRBJ2-7,13,TGTGCCAGCAGCTTTTTCCAGGCCTACGAGCAGTACTTC,CASSFFQAYEQYF
TRBV5-6,-,TRBD1,TRBJ1-3,19,TGTGCCAGCAGCTCCCGGACAGGGTTTTCACGAAGCTCTGGAAACACCATATATTTT,CASSSRTGFSRSSGNTIYF
TRBV5-6,-,-,TRBJ1-4,15,TGTGCCAGCAGCCTAACCTACAGGGAATCCGAAAAACTGTTTTTT,CASSLTYRESEKLFF
TRBV6-5,-,TRBD2,TRBJ2-5,15,TGTGCCAGCAGCCCTAGCGGGAGGTTGACAGAGACCCAGTACTTC,CASSPSGRLTETQYF
TRBV9,-,TRBD1,TRBJ2-7,16,TGTGCCAGCAGCGCTAGGACCGACAGGGTGGCCTACGAGCAGTGCTTC,CASSARTDRVAYEQCF
TRBV6-1,-,TRBD1,TRBJ1-2,13,TGTGCCAGCAGTGATGACAGGGGTTGGGGCTACACCTTC,CASSDDRGWGYTF
TRBV5-5,-,TRBD2,TRBJ2-5,16,TGTGCCAGCAGCTCCTGGGTCCTAGCGGGATTGGAGACCCAGTACTTC,CASSSWVLAGLETQYF
TRBV19,-,TRBD2,TRBJ2-1,16,TGTGCCAGTAGTATAGTCCGCGGGGGTTCCTACAATGAGCAGTTCTTC,CASSIVRGGSYNEQFF
TRBV13,-,TRBD1,TRBJ2-5,14,TGTGCCAGCAGTTGGACAGGGGTGGAAGAGACCCAGTACTTC,CASSWTGVEETQYF
TRBV6-5,-,-,TRBJ1-6,15,TGTGCCAGCAGTTATTTGACAGTTCTTAATTCACCCCTCCACTTT,CASSYLTVLNSPLHF
TRBV11-2,-,TRBD1,TRBJ1-4,14,TGTGCCAGCAGCCCGGGACAGGGGAATGAAAAACTGTTTTTT,CASSPGQGNEKLFF
TRBV29-1,-,-,TRBJ1-6,16,TGCAGCGTTGAAAAAAGGAGGTCGGCTCGGAATTCACCCCTCCACTTT,CSVEKRRSARNSPLHF
TRBV5-4,-,TRBD1,TRBJ1-2,16,TGTGCCAGCAGCTTCGGGACAGGGGGCACGGAGGATGGCTACACCTTC,CASSFGTGGTEDGYTF
TRBV25-1,-,TRBD1,TRBJ2-1,13,TGTGCCAGCAGTGGCGGGACAGGGGATGAGCAGTTCTTC,CASSGGTGDEQFF
TRBV5-1,-,TRBD2,TRBJ2-1,16,TGCGCCAGCAGCTTGGTGCGGGAGGGCCCTATGAATGAGCAGTTCTTC,CASSLVREGPMNEQFF
TRBV6-4,-,-,TRBJ1-6,13,TGTGCCAGCAGTTACACAGGGAATTCACCCCTCCACTTT,CASSYTGNSPLHF